This TCR beta chain was documented in a study of blood T cell repertoires in COVID-19. Study-wide context: Specimens from acute and convalescent COVID-19 originated in the United States, Italy and Spain. PBMCs, B-cell-depleted T cells, or T cells provided the cDNA or gDNA that made up the material.

V lost 1 base and J lost 8; bases outside the gene matches: 5. Germline V CDR1 and CDR2: LGHDT, YNNKEL (reference sequence). The CDR3 runs to 14 residues. Per the original data handling: Estimation of nucleated cell counts relied on the amplification of reference gene primers. TCRdb's copy holds only in-frame clones and misses some; the assay was immunoSEQ multiplex PCR. Clonal size and the V and J genes are those of that table, whereas D and trimming came from the DNA. Among 95,000 to 150,000 clones listed, about 80% were seen once. This receptor was obtained from a human donor in a cohort sampled during active COVID-19. Source material: peripheral blood. The chain is built from TRBV3-1 (or the pseudogene TRBV3-2) and TRBJ2-1; 7 bases match TRBD1. CDR3 sequence: CASSQGNRGDEQFF. CDR3 DNA sequence: TGTGCCAGCAGCCAAGGGAACAGGGGCGATGAGCAGTTCTTC.